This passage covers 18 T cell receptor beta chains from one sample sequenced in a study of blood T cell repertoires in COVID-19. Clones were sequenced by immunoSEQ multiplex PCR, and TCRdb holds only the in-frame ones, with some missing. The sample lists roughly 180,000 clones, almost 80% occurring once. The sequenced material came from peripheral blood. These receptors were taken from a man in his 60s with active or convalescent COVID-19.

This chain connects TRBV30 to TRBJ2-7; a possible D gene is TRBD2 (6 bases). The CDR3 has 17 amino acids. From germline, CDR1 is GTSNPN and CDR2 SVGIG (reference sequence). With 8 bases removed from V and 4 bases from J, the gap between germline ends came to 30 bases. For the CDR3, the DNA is TGTGCCCAAGTTAGCGGCCTTAACTCCACCGACTTATACGAGCAGTACTTC. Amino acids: CAQVSGLNSTDLYEQYF.

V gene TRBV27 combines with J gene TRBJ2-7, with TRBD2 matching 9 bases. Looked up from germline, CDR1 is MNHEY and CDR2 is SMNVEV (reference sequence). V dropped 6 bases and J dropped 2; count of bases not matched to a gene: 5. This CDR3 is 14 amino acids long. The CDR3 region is CASRLAGFPYEQYF. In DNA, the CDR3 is TGTGCCAGCAGACTAGCGGGTTTTCCCTACGAGCAGTACTTC.

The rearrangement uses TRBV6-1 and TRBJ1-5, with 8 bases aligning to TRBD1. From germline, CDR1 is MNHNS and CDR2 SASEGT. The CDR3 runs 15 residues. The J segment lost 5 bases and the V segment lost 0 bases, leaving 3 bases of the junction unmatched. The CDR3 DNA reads TGTGCCAGCAGTGAAGCGACAGGGGTTTATCAGCCCCAGCATTTT. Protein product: CASSEATGVYQPQHF.

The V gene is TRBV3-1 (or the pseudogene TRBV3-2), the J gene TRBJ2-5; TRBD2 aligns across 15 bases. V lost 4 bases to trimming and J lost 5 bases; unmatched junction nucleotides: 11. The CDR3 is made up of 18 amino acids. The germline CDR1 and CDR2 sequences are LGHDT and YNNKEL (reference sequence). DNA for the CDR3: TGTGCCAGCAGCCCCTGGGGACTAGCGGGAGGCCGGGGGGAGACCCAGTACTTC. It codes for CASSPWGLAGGRGETQYF.

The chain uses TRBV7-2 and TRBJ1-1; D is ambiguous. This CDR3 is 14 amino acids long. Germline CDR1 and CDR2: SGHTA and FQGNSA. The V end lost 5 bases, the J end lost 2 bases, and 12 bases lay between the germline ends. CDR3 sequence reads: CASSLQRTNTEAFF. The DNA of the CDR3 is TGTGCCAGCAGCCTACAGAGAACTAACACTGAAGCTTTCTTT.

This CDR3 is CASSVTDSYSPLHF. The CDR3, as DNA: TGTGCCAGCAGCGTAACGGACAGCTATTCACCCCTCCACTTT. The V and J genes are TRBV9 and TRBJ1-6; D may be TRBD1 (6 bases). The CDR3 length is 14 residues. V lost 1 base to trimming and J lost 8 bases, with 10 bases between them. CDR1 and CDR2 from the germline V gene are SGDLS and YYNGEE.

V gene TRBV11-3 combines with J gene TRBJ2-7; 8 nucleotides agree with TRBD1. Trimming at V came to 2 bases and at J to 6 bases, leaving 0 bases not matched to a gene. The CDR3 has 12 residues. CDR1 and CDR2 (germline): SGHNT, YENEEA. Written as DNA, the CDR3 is TGTGCCAGCAGCTTAACAGGGGGCGAGCAGTACTTC. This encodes CASSLTGGEQYF.

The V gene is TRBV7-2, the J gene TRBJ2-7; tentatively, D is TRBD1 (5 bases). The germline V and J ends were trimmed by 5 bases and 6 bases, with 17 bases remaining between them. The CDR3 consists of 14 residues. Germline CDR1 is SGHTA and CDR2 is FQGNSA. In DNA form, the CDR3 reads TGTGCCAGCAGCCAACGTTTAAGGGGTCCCGAGCAGTACTTC. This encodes CASSQRLRGPEQYF.

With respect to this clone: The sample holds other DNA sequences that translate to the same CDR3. The CDR3 nucleotides read TGTGCCAGCAGCGCCACTAGCGGCCAAGAGACCCAGTACTTC. It translates to CASSATSGQETQYF. V is TRBV2 and J is TRBJ2-5; TRBD2 aligns across 8 bases. V lost 6 bases and J lost 1; bases outside the gene matches: 4. Germline V lookup: CDR1 SNHLY, CDR2 FYNNEI. This CDR3 has 14 amino acids.

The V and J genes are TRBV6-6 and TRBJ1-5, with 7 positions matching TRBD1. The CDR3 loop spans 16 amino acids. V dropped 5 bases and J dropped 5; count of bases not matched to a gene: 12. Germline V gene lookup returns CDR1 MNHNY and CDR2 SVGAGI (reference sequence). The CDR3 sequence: CASSTMTGLADQPQHF. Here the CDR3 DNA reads TGTGCCAGCAGTACAATGACAGGGCTCGCGGATCAGCCCCAGCATTTT.

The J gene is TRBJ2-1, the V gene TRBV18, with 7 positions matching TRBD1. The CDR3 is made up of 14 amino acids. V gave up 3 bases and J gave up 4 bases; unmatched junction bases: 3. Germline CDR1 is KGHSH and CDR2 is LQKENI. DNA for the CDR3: TGTGCCAGCTCACCGGTGGGACAGTACAATGAGCAGTTCTTC. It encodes CASSPVGQYNEQFF.

DNA for the CDR3: TGTGCCAGCAGCTTGGGGGGACAGGAGGTCCCTGAAGCTTTCTTT. Translation: CASSLGGQEVPEAFF. The chain has TRBV5-6 and TRBJ1-1, with 8 bases fitting TRBD1. V shed 0 bases and J 6 bases; nucleotides not matched to a gene: 7. The germline V gene has CDR1 SGHDT and CDR2 YYEEEE. The CDR3 is 15 amino acids.

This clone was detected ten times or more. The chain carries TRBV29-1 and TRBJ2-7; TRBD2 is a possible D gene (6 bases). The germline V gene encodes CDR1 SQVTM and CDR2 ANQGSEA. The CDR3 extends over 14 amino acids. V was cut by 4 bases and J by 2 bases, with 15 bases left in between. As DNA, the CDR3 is TGCAGCGTTGGGACGGCGGGGAATCCCTACGAGCAGTACTTC. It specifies CSVGTAGNPYEQYF.

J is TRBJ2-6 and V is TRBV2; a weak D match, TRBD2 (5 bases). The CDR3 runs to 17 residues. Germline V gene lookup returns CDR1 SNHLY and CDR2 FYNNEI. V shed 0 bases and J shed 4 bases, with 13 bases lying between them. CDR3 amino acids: CASSEARAVGGANVLTF. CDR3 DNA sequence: TGTGCCAGCAGTGAAGCGCGGGCCGTGGGCGGGGCCAACGTCCTGACTTTC.

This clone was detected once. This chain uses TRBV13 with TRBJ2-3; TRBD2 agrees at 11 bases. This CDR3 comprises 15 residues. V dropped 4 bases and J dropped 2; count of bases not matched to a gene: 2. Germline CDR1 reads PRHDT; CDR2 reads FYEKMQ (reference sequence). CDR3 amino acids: CASSSGLADTDTQYF. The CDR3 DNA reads TGTGCCAGCAGCTCGGGACTAGCGGACACAGATACGCAGTATTTT.

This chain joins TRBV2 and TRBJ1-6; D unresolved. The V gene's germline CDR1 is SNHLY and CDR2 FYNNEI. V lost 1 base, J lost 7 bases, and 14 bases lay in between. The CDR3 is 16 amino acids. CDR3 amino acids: CASSEGGGGFNSPLHF. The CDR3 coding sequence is TGTGCCAGCAGTGAAGGGGGAGGCGGGTTCAATTCACCCCTCCACTTT.

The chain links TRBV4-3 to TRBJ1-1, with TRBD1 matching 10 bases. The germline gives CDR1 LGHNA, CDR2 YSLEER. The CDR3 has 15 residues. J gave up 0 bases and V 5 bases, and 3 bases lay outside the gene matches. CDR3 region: CASSSGQGMNTEAFF. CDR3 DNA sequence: TGCGCCAGCAGCTCGGGACAGGGGATGAACACTGAAGCTTTCTTT.

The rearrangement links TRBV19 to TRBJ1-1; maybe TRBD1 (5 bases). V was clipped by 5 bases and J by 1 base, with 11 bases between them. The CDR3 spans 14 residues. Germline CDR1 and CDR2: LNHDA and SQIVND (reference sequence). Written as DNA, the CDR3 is TGTGCCAGTAGTTATTCAGGGAAGAACACTGAAGCTTTCTTT. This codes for CASSYSGKNTEAFF. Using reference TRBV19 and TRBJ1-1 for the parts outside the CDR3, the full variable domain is DGGITQSPKYLFRKEGQNVTLSCEQNLNHDAMYWYRQDPGQGLRLIYYSQIVNDFQKGDIAEGYSVSREKKESFPLTVTSAQKNPTAFYLCASSYSGKNTEAFFGQGTRLTVV.